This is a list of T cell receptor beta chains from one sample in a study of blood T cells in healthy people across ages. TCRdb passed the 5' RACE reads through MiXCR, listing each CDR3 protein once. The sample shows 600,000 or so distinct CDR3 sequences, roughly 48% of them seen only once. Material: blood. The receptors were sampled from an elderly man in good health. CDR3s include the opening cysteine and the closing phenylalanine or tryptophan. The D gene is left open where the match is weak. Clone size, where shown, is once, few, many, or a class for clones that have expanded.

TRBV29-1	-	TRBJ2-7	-	TGCAGCGTTGAAGGTGCTGGGGGCAAGCGGTACGAGCAGTACTTC	CSVEGAGGKRYEQYF
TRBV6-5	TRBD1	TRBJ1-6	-	TGTGCCAGCAGTTACTCCCGGGACAGTAGCTCCTATAATTCACCCCTCCACTTT	CASSYSRDSSSYNSPLHF
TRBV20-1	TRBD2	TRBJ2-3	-	TGCAGCGCCATAGCGGGAGGGCCGGATACGCAGTATTTT	CSAIAGGPDTQYF
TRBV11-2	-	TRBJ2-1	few	TGTGCCAGCAGCTTAGAACTAGCCTCTAATGAGCAGTTCTTC	CASSLELASNEQFF
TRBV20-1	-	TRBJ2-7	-	TGCAGTGCTAGAAAAGACGTCTCAAATTTCTACGAGCAGTACTTC	CSARKDVSNFYEQYF
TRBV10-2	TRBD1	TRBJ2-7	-	TGCGCCAGCAGTGAGGTGGACAGGGGATCCTACGAGCAGTACTTC	CASSEVDRGSYEQYF
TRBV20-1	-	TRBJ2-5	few	TGCAGTGCCAAAAGAGGTTTGGGAGAGACCCAGTACTTC	CSAKRGLGETQYF
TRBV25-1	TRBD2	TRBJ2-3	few	TGTGCCAGCAGTGATCTAGAATCTCCGGGACTAGCGGGATGGCCAGATACGCAGTATTTT	CASSDLESPGLAGWPDTQYF
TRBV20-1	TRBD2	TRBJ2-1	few	TGCAGTGCTAGTGCTAGCGGGTCGCGGTCGTACAATGAGCAGTTCTTC	CSASASGSRSYNEQFF
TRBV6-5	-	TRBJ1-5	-	TGTGCCAGCAGTTACGGGGGCTCCTATCAGCCCCAGCATTTT	CASSYGGSYQPQHF
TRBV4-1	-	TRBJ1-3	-	TGCGCCAGCAGTCTCCGGGGGGGGCCCCGCTCTGGAAACACCATATATTTT	CASSLRGGPRSGNTIYF
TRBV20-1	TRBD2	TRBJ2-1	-	TGCAGTGCTCTTAGCGGGGACTACAATGAGCAGTTCTTC	CSALSGDYNEQFF
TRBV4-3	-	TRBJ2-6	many	TGCGCCAGCAGCCAAGATCAGGGTTCTGGGGCCAACGTCCTGACTTTC	CASSQDQGSGANVLTF
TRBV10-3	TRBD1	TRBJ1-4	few	TGTGCCATCAGTGATCGTCCAGGGGGCGAGACTAATGAAAAACTGTTTTTT	CAISDRPGGETNEKLFF
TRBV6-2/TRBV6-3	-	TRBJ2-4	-	TGTGCCACGAGGTTAGCCAAAAACATTCAGTACTTC	CATRLAKNIQYF
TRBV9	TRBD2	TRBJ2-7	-	TGTGCCAGCAGCCCGTTGGACAGCCATATGGGGGGACTAGACTACGAGCAGTACTTC	CASSPLDSHMGGLDYEQYF
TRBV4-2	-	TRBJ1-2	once	TGTGCCAGCAGCCAAGATCGCGGTAGAGCTAACTATGGCTACACCTTC	CASSQDRGRANYGYTF
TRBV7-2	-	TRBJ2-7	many	TGTGCCAGCAGCTCCGTATACGAGCAGTACTTC	CASSSVYEQYF
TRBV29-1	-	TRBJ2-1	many	TGCAGCGTTGGAGAGGAGGGCCGCCTTAAGTTCTTC	CSVGEEGRLKFF
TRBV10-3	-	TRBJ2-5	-	TGTGCCATCAGTGAGGGGAGGTGGTCGACGGCCCAAGAGACCCAGTACTTC	CAISEGRWSTAQETQYF
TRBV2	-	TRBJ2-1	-	TGTGCCAGCAGTGAAGGCTGGGGTTACTCCTACAATGAGCAGTTCTTC	CASSEGWGYSYNEQFF
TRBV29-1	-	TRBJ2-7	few	TGCAGCGTTAGTGTAGCCCTAGCCCCCTCCTACGAGCAGTACTTC	CSVSVALAPSYEQYF
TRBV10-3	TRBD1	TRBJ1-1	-	TGTGCCATCAGTGGGGCAGGGGGATACACTGAAGCTTTCTTT	CAISGAGGYTEAFF
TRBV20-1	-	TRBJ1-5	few	TGCAGTGCTAGAGACCAGAACAATCAGCCCCAGCATTTT	CSARDQNNQPQHF
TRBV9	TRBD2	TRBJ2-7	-	TGTGCCAGCAGCGTACGGGGGGGGCATTACGAGCAGTACTTC	CASSVRGGHYEQYF
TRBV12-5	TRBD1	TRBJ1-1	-	TGTGCTAGTGGTTGGGTACAGGGGGAGTATGTTTCCTACACTGAAGCTTTCTTT	CASGWVQGEYVSYTEAFF
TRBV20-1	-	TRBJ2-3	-	TGCAGTGCTAGGGCGGCAGGGTACACAGATACGCAGTATTTT	CSARAAGYTDTQYF
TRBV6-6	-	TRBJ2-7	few	TGTGCCAGCAGTTACTCAAACTACGAGCAGTACTTC	CASSYSNYEQYF
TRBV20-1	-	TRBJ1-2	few	TGCAGTAAGAGTAGGGCGCTCGTTTATGGCTACACCTTC	CSKSRALVYGYTF
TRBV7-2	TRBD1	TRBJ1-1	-	TGTGCCAGCAGCTATCGACAGGGGGCGGGGAACACTGAAGCTTTCTTT	CASSYRQGAGNTEAFF
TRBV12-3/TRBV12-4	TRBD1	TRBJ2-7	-	TGTGCCAGCAGGGTCACAGGGGGCGGTTACGAGCAGTACTTC	CASRVTGGGYEQYF
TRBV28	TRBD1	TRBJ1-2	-	TGTGCCAGCAGTTCGGACAGGAGTGGCTACACCTTC	CASSSDRSGYTF
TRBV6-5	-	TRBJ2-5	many	TGTGCCAGCATGCGGACAGTCCAAGAGACCCAGTACTTC	CASMRTVQETQYF
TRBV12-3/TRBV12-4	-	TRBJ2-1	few	TGTGCCAGCAGCCCTGGGAGGGGGGCATCCTACAATGAGCAGTTCTTC	CASSPGRGASYNEQFF
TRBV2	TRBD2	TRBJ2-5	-	TGTGCCAGCAAGGTTGGACTAGCTCAAGAGACCCAGTACTTC	CASKVGLAQETQYF
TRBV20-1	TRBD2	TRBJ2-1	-	TGCAGTGCTAGAGCTAGCGGGCGTTACAATGAGCAGTTCTTC	CSARASGRYNEQFF
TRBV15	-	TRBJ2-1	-	TGTGCCACCAGCAGAGAACAGAACAATGAGCAGTCCTTC	CATSREQNNEQSF
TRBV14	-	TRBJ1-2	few	TGTGCCAGCAGCCCAAGTCGAGGGGTCGGCTACACCTTC	CASSPSRGVGYTF
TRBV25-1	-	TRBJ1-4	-	TGTGCCAGCACCCAAACGGGGGGGTTTTATGAAAAACTGTTTTTT	CASTQTGGFYEKLFF
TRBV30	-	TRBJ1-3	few	TGTGCCTGGAGTCCGGATTTCTCTGGAAACACCATATATTTT	CAWSPDFSGNTIYF
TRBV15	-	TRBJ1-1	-	TGTGCCACCAGCAGAGATCGAGCCGTGGCCACTGAAGCTTTCTTT	CATSRDRAVATEAFF
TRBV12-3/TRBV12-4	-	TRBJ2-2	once	TGTGCCAGCAGGCTTAGAAATCGGGGGTGGACCGGGGAGCTGTTTTTT	CASRLRNRGWTGELFF
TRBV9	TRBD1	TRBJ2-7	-	TGTGCCAGCAGCGTTCTCCCCGGGACAGGGGAGGGCGAGCAGTACTTC	CASSVLPGTGEGEQYF
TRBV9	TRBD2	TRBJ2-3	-	TGTGCCAGCAGCGCCGGTAGCGGGAGGCCCACAGATACGCAGTATTTT	CASSAGSGRPTDTQYF
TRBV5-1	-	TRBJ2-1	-	TGCGCCAGCAGCGCCGGGAGGACAGGGCTTGCTGAGCAGTTCTTC	CASSAGRTGLAEQFF
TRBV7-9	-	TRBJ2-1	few	TGTGCCAGCAGCTTAGATGCAGGTTACAATGAGCAGTTCTTC	CASSLDAGYNEQFF
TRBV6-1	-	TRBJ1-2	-	TGTGCCAGCACAGAGAGTAACTATGGCTACACCTTC	CASTESNYGYTF
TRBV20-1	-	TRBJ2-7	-	TGCAGTGCTAGAGTCTTCGGGAGAAGCTCCTACAATGAGCAGTACTTC	CSARVFGRSSYNEQYF
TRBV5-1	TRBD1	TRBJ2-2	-	TGCGCCAGCAGCTTGGGGGACAGGGACACCGGGGAGCTGTTTTTT	CASSLGDRDTGELFF
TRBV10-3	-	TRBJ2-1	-	TGTTCCATCACCCAAGGTGGGGGACTCATTAATGAGCAGTTCTTC	CSITQGGGLINEQFF
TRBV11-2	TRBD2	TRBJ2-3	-	TGTGCCAGCAGGAGAGCCCCGACTAGCGGCACAGATACGCAGTATTTT	CASRRAPTSGTDTQYF
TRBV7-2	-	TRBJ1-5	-	TGTGCCAGCAGCTTAGAGCGGGGTGCTCAGCCCCAGCATTTT	CASSLERGAQPQHF
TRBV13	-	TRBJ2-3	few	TGTGCCAGCAGCTTGAGTGCGCGGGGAGCAGATACGCAGTATTTT	CASSLSARGADTQYF
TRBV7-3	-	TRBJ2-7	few	TGTGCCAGCAGCTTATATGGGGGCAACGAGCAGTACTTC	CASSLYGGNEQYF
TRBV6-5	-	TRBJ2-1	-	TGTGCCAGCAGTTACGCTTCACTCAACAATGAGCAGTTCTTC	CASSYASLNNEQFF